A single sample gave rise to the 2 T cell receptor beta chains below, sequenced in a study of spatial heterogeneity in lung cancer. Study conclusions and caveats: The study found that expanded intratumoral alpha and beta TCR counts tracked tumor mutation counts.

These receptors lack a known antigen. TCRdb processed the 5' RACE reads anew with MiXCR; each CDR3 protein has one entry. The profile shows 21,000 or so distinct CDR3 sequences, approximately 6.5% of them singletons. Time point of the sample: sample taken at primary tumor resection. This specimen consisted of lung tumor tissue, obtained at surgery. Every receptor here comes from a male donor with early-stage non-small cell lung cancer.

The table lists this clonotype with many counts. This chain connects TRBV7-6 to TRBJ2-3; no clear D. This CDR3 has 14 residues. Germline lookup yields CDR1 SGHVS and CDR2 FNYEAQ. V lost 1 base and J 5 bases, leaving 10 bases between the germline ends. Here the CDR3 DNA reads TGTGCCAGCAGCTTAGTTCAGGCTGTAGATACGCAGTATTTT. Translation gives CASSLVQAVDTQYF.

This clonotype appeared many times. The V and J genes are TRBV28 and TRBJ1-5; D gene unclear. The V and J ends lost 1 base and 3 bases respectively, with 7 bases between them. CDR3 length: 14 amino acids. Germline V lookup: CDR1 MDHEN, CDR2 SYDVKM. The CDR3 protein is CASSLSVSNQPQHF. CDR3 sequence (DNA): TGTGCCAGCAGTTTATCAGTCTCCAATCAGCCCCAGCATTTT.